Listed below are T cell receptor beta chains from one sample, sequenced in a study of CD8+ T cells in alopecia areata. Profiled with immunoSEQ multiplex PCR; TCRdb holds only in-frame clones, not every one. The table records about 120,000 clones, around 63% of them present only once. The sequences come from CD4+ T cells sorted from blood, collected at week 4, from a patient treated with tofacitinib. The receptors here all came from a human donor with alopecia areata. CDR3s include the opening cysteine and the closing phenylalanine or tryptophan. Fields, in order: D gene, clone size, V gene, J gene, CDR3 DNA, CDR3 protein. The D gene is left open where the match is weak. Size is omitted from some rows. Given values are once, few, many or a class for expanded clones.

d_call: TRBD1
clone_size: NA
v_call: TRBV2
j_call: TRBJ2-7
cdr3_nt: TGTGCCAGCAAAGGGGACAGGAGCTCCTACGAGCAGTACTTC
cdr3_aa: CASKGDRSSYEQYF

d_call: TRBD1
clone_size: NA
v_call: TRBV7-2
j_call: TRBJ1-2
cdr3_nt: TGTGCCAGCAGCTGGGACAGGGAGGGTGGAGGCTACACCTTC
cdr3_aa: CASSWDREGGGYTF

d_call: TRBD1
clone_size: NA
v_call: TRBV30
j_call: TRBJ2-7
cdr3_nt: TGTGCCTACCTCCGGACAGGGGGGCTTTACGAGCAGTACTTC
cdr3_aa: CAYLRTGGLYEQYF

d_call: TRBD2
clone_size: NA
v_call: TRBV30
j_call: TRBJ2-1
cdr3_nt: TGTGCCTGGAGTACTAGCGGCCAAGAGCAGTTCTTC
cdr3_aa: CAWSTSGQEQFF

d_call: TRBD1
clone_size: many
v_call: TRBV7-2
j_call: TRBJ1-2
cdr3_nt: TGTGCCAGCTCCCTGGACAGGGCTAAGTATGGCTACACCTTC
cdr3_aa: CASSLDRAKYGYTF

d_call: TRBD1
clone_size: NA
v_call: TRBV6-6
j_call: TRBJ1-1
cdr3_nt: TGTGCCAGCAGAGGGGACAGCACTGAAGCTTTCTTT
cdr3_aa: CASRGDSTEAFF

d_call: NA
clone_size: NA
v_call: TRBV30
j_call: TRBJ1-1
cdr3_nt: TGTGCCTGGGGTCGGGAGGGCCGGAACACTGAAGCTTTCTTT
cdr3_aa: CAWGREGRNTEAFF

d_call: NA
clone_size: many
v_call: TRBV5-6
j_call: TRBJ1-6
cdr3_nt: TGTGCCAGCAGCTTGGGGGAGGTTAATTCACCCCTCCACTTT
cdr3_aa: CASSLGEVNSPLHF

d_call: NA
clone_size: few
v_call: TRBV29-1
j_call: TRBJ2-7
cdr3_nt: TGCAGCGCGGAGTTCTCCTACGAGCAGTACTTC
cdr3_aa: CSAEFSYEQYF

d_call: NA
clone_size: NA
v_call: TRBV5-1
j_call: TRBJ1-3
cdr3_nt: TGCGCCAGCAGCTTGGGACCGAGCTCTGGAAACACCATATATTTT
cdr3_aa: CASSLGPSSGNTIYF

d_call: NA
clone_size: few
v_call: TRBV7-9
j_call: TRBJ2-5
cdr3_nt: TGTGCCAGCAGCTTAGTGGTACAGAGACAAGAGACCCAGTACTTC
cdr3_aa: CASSLVVQRQETQYF

d_call: NA
clone_size: NA
v_call: TRBV19
j_call: TRBJ2-7
cdr3_nt: TGTGCCAGTAGTAAGGACTTCTACGAGCAGTACTTC
cdr3_aa: CASSKDFYEQYF

d_call: NA
clone_size: few
v_call: TRBV2
j_call: TRBJ2-1
cdr3_nt: TGTGCCAGCAGAACCGGGACTTTGAACAATGAGCAGTTCTTC
cdr3_aa: CASRTGTLNNEQFF

d_call: TRBD1
clone_size: NA
v_call: TRBV15
j_call: TRBJ1-5
cdr3_nt: TGTGCCACCAGCAGAGATCTAGGGACAGCATATCAGCCCCAGCATTTT
cdr3_aa: CATSRDLGTAYQPQHF

d_call: NA
clone_size: few
v_call: TRBV9
j_call: TRBJ2-3
cdr3_nt: TGTGCCAGCAGCTCTCTGACAGATACGCAGTATTTT
cdr3_aa: CASSSLTDTQYF

d_call: NA
clone_size: once
v_call: TRBV29-1
j_call: TRBJ2-5
cdr3_nt: TGCAGCGTTGAACGGCAGGGGCGGACCCAGTACTTC
cdr3_aa: CSVERQGRTQYF

d_call: TRBD2
clone_size: NA
v_call: TRBV29-1
j_call: TRBJ2-1
cdr3_nt: TGCAGCGTTGGGTTAGGGAGGGTCCTAAATGAGCAGTTCTTC
cdr3_aa: CSVGLGRVLNEQFF

d_call: TRBD2
clone_size: NA
v_call: TRBV30
j_call: TRBJ2-5
cdr3_nt: TGTGCCTGGGGCAGGACTAGCGGGCAACAAGAGACCCAGTACTTC
cdr3_aa: CAWGRTSGQQETQYF

d_call: NA
clone_size: few
v_call: TRBV5-4
j_call: TRBJ2-7
cdr3_nt: TGTGCCAGCAGCTTGGGTACTAAGAGGGACTCCTACGAGCAGTACTTC
cdr3_aa: CASSLGTKRDSYEQYF

d_call: NA
clone_size: NA
v_call: TRBV25-1
j_call: TRBJ1-1
cdr3_nt: TGTGCCAGCAGTGATGGGTTCCGGGTTAGGCCTGAAGCTTTCTTT
cdr3_aa: CASSDGFRVRPEAFF

d_call: NA
clone_size: NA
v_call: TRBV29-1
j_call: TRBJ1-5
cdr3_nt: TGCAGCGTTACCCCCGGCGGCGATCAGCCCCAGCATTTT
cdr3_aa: CSVTPGGDQPQHF

d_call: NA
clone_size: NA
v_call: TRBV29-1
j_call: TRBJ1-5
cdr3_nt: TGCAGCGTTGAAAGTGGGGTTTCGGGTCAGCCCCAGCATTTT
cdr3_aa: CSVESGVSGQPQHF

d_call: TRBD1
clone_size: few
v_call: TRBV4-3
j_call: TRBJ1-2
cdr3_nt: TGCGCCAGCAGCCAGGCTACGGGACAGACTTCAGCCACCTTC
cdr3_aa: CASSQATGQTSATF

d_call: NA
clone_size: NA
v_call: TRBV19
j_call: TRBJ2-7
cdr3_nt: TGTGCCAGTAGTATAGCTTTAGGCGAGGTCTACGAGCAGTACTTC
cdr3_aa: CASSIALGEVYEQYF

d_call: TRBD1
clone_size: few
v_call: TRBV4-1
j_call: TRBJ2-7
cdr3_nt: TGCGCCAGCAGCCAAGGGACAGGGGACGCTTACGAGCAGTACTTC
cdr3_aa: CASSQGTGDAYEQYF

d_call: NA
clone_size: NA
v_call: TRBV5-1
j_call: TRBJ1-2
cdr3_nt: TGCGCCAGCAGCCCGACAAGCTTAAACTATGGCTACACCTTC
cdr3_aa: CASSPTSLNYGYTF

d_call: NA
clone_size: NA
v_call: TRBV2
j_call: TRBJ1-1
cdr3_nt: TGTGCCAGCAGTGAGAGGCAAGGGACTGAAGCTTTCTTT
cdr3_aa: CASSERQGTEAFF

d_call: TRBD1
clone_size: NA
v_call: TRBV5-1
j_call: TRBJ1-2
cdr3_nt: TGCGCCAGCCAACGGGACAGAGGCGATGGCTACACCTTC
cdr3_aa: CASQRDRGDGYTF

d_call: TRBD1
clone_size: NA
v_call: TRBV5-1
j_call: TRBJ1-2
cdr3_nt: TGCGCCAGCAGCTCCGACAGGGACTATGGCTACACCTTC
cdr3_aa: CASSSDRDYGYTF

d_call: NA
clone_size: NA
v_call: TRBV7-9
j_call: TRBJ1-1
cdr3_nt: TGTGCCAGCAGCATAAGACAGGACACTGAAGCTTTCTTT
cdr3_aa: CASSIRQDTEAFF

d_call: NA
clone_size: few
v_call: TRBV5-1
j_call: TRBJ2-5
cdr3_nt: TGCGCCAGCAGCACAAGTAGGGGGGGAGAGACCCAGTACTTC
cdr3_aa: CASSTSRGGETQYF

d_call: NA
clone_size: NA
v_call: TRBV30
j_call: TRBJ2-7
cdr3_nt: TGTGCCTGGAGTCGGGGCTCCTACGAGCAGTACTTC
cdr3_aa: CAWSRGSYEQYF

d_call: NA
clone_size: once
v_call: TRBV4-2
j_call: TRBJ2-7
cdr3_nt: TGTGCCAGCAGCCAAGATCCCGCGGGGCATACCTACGAGCAGTACTTC
cdr3_aa: CASSQDPAGHTYEQYF

d_call: NA
clone_size: NA
v_call: TRBV5-4
j_call: TRBJ1-2
cdr3_nt: TGTGCCAGCAGCTTCTTACAGGGATTGGGAAACTATGGCTACACCTTC
cdr3_aa: CASSFLQGLGNYGYTF

d_call: NA
clone_size: few
v_call: TRBV9
j_call: TRBJ2-3
cdr3_nt: TGTGCCAGCAGCGTAGGCAGCACAGATACGCAGTATTTT
cdr3_aa: CASSVGSTDTQYF

d_call: NA
clone_size: NA
v_call: TRBV7-2
j_call: TRBJ1-2
cdr3_nt: TGTGCCAGCAGCTTAGAAGTTTCCTCGGGTGGCTACACCTTC
cdr3_aa: CASSLEVSSGGYTF

d_call: NA
clone_size: NA
v_call: TRBV9
j_call: TRBJ2-1
cdr3_nt: TGTGCCAGCAGCCCAGGGACATCGACTTACAATGAGCAGTTCTTC
cdr3_aa: CASSPGTSTYNEQFF

d_call: NA
clone_size: few
v_call: TRBV28
j_call: TRBJ2-3
cdr3_nt: TGTGCCAGCAGTTTACTTGGACGATCAGATACGCAGTATTTT
cdr3_aa: CASSLLGRSDTQYF

d_call: TRBD1
clone_size: few
v_call: TRBV9
j_call: TRBJ2-2
cdr3_nt: TGTGCCAGCAGCGTCCTTCCGGGACAGGGGGCAACCGGGGAGCTGTTTTTT
cdr3_aa: CASSVLPGQGATGELFF

d_call: NA
clone_size: NA
v_call: TRBV6-6
j_call: TRBJ1-6
cdr3_nt: TGTGCCAGCAGTTACGAGTCAGTCTCCTATAATTCACCCCTCCACTTT
cdr3_aa: CASSYESVSYNSPLHF

d_call: NA
clone_size: NA
v_call: TRBV15
j_call: TRBJ1-1
cdr3_nt: TGTGCCACCAGCAGAGATACATTCCCTGAAGCTTTCTTT
cdr3_aa: CATSRDTFPEAFF

d_call: NA
clone_size: NA
v_call: TRBV18
j_call: TRBJ2-7
cdr3_nt: TGTGCCAGCTCACCCGGACTACCCTACGAGCAGTACTTC
cdr3_aa: CASSPGLPYEQYF

d_call: NA
clone_size: NA
v_call: TRBV18
j_call: TRBJ2-3
cdr3_nt: TGTGCCAGCTCACCACCGACCGACTCGAGCACAGATACGCAGTATTTT
cdr3_aa: CASSPPTDSSTDTQYF

d_call: NA
clone_size: few
v_call: TRBV6-6
j_call: TRBJ1-1
cdr3_nt: TGTGCCAGCAGGACGGGCCACAGACTAACCAACACTGAAGCTTTCTTT
cdr3_aa: CASRTGHRLTNTEAFF

d_call: NA
clone_size: NA
v_call: TRBV2
j_call: TRBJ2-5
cdr3_nt: TGTGCCAGCAGCAGGGGGGCGGGGCGGGAGACCCAGTACTTC
cdr3_aa: CASSRGAGRETQYF

d_call: TRBD2
clone_size: NA
v_call: TRBV11-2
j_call: TRBJ2-5
cdr3_nt: TGTGCCAGCAGCTTAGATCATCGCCTAGCGGAGATCCAAGAGACCCAGTACTTC
cdr3_aa: CASSLDHRLAEIQETQYF

d_call: NA
clone_size: NA
v_call: TRBV25-1
j_call: TRBJ1-5
cdr3_nt: TGTGCCAGCAGTGATGACAATTACAATCAGCCCCAGCATTTT
cdr3_aa: CASSDDNYNQPQHF

d_call: TRBD2
clone_size: NA
v_call: TRBV7-6
j_call: TRBJ2-1
cdr3_nt: TGTGCCAGCAGCGTCACTAGCGGTGCTTACAATGAGCAGTTCTTC
cdr3_aa: CASSVTSGAYNEQFF

d_call: NA
clone_size: NA
v_call: TRBV4-1
j_call: TRBJ2-5
cdr3_nt: TGCGCCAGCAGCCAAGTTGCGGACCAAGAGACCCAGTACTTC
cdr3_aa: CASSQVADQETQYF

d_call: NA
clone_size: NA
v_call: TRBV29-1
j_call: TRBJ2-7
cdr3_nt: TGCAGCGCCCTGAATTACAGGTCCTACGAGCAGTACTTC
cdr3_aa: CSALNYRSYEQYF

d_call: TRBD1
clone_size: NA
v_call: TRBV5-1
j_call: TRBJ1-4
cdr3_nt: TGCGCCAGCAGCCCCGGTGTCAGGACAGGGGATGAAAAACTGTTTTTT
cdr3_aa: CASSPGVRTGDEKLFF

d_call: NA
clone_size: NA
v_call: TRBV5-1
j_call: TRBJ2-7
cdr3_nt: TGCGCCAGCAGAATCGGGGGGCTGGGCTACGAGCAGTACTTC
cdr3_aa: CASRIGGLGYEQYF

d_call: TRBD1
clone_size: few
v_call: TRBV30
j_call: TRBJ2-2
cdr3_nt: TGTGCCTGGAACTGGGACAGGGTATCCGGGGAGCTGTTTTTT
cdr3_aa: CAWNWDRVSGELFF

d_call: NA
clone_size: NA
v_call: TRBV30
j_call: TRBJ1-2
cdr3_nt: TGTGCCTGGAGTGTACGAGGGGATGGCTACACCTTC
cdr3_aa: CAWSVRGDGYTF